The 9 T cell receptor beta chains listed next were all sequenced from one sample in a study of technical replicates of blood from a few donors. TCRdb keeps only in-frame clones here, not all; method: immunoSEQ multiplex PCR. Altogether 70,000 to 95,000 clones are present, about nine tenths being singletons, with the ten largest covering 0.3% to 0.5%. Sequenced material: T cells isolated from PBMCs. These receptors were obtained from a human donor in good health. Some clones in this sample may be carry-over from other donors' samples.

The rearrangement joins TRBV7-6 to TRBJ2-1; tentatively, D is TRBD1 (6 bases). The CDR3 runs to 13 residues. V lost 4 bases, J lost 6 bases, and 10 bases lay in between. Per the germline V gene, CDR1 is SGHVS and CDR2 is FNYEAQ. CDR3 loop: CASSSGAVNEQFF. CDR3 DNA sequence: TGTGCCAGCAGCTCAGGGGCAGTCAATGAGCAGTTCTTC.

The chain uses TRBV9 and TRBJ2-7, with 11 bases aligning to TRBD2. This CDR3 spans 14 amino acids. V was pared by 4 bases and J by 5 bases, with 5 bases of the junction left unmatched. Germline V gives CDR1 SGDLS, CDR2 YYNGEE. CDR3 DNA sequence: TGTGCCAGCAGCACCGGACTAGCGGGCCACGAGCAGTACTTC. Translating gives CASSTGLAGHEQYF. Variable domain in full (rest from reference TRBV9 and TRBJ2-7): DSGVTQTPKHLITATGQRVTLRCSPRSGDLSVYWYQQSLDQGLQFLIQYYNGEERAKGNILERFSAQQFPDLHSELNLSSLELGDSALYFCASSTGLAGHEQYFGPGTRLTVT.

V usage is TRBV28 and J usage is TRBJ1-1; 12 nucleotides agree with TRBD1. The CDR3 covers 17 residues. Germline CDR1 and CDR2: MDHEN and SYDVKM. After removal of 4 bases from V and 0 bases from J, the junction contained 6 bases not matched to a gene. CDR3 DNA: TGTGCCAGCAGTTCGCCGGGACAGGGGGCGTTGAACACTGAAGCTTTCTTT. Translating gives CASSSPGQGALNTEAFF.

The genes are TRBV5-6 and TRBJ2-7; 7 bases align to TRBD1. The ends lost 4 bases at V and 1 base at J; junction bases unmatched: 2. Germline lookup yields CDR1 SGHDT and CDR2 YYEEEE. The CDR3 covers 13 residues. CDR3: CASSPTGSYEQYF. The CDR3 nucleotides are TGTGCCAGCAGCCCGACAGGGTCCTACGAGCAGTACTTC.

The V call is TRBV27, the J call TRBJ1-5, with unresolved D. The CDR3 extends over 13 amino acids. Germline lookup yields CDR1 MNHEY and CDR2 SMNVEV (reference sequence). V lost 5 bases to trimming and J lost 3 bases, with 8 bases between them. The CDR3 region has the DNA TGTGCCAGCAGTCCAGACTTCAATCAGCCCCAGCATTTT. It is translated as CASSPDFNQPQHF.

This clone was counted once. The chain is built from TRBV28 and TRBJ1-3, with D unresolved. In germline, CDR1 is MDHEN, CDR2 SYDVKM. This CDR3 region has 15 residues. The V gene lost 8 bases and the J gene lost 0 bases, with 14 bases spanning the gap. The CDR3, as DNA: TGTGCCAGCCGTCCGAGGGATTACTCTGGAAACACCATATATTTT. Residues: CASRPRDYSGNTIYF.

This sequence joins TRBV7-8 and TRBJ2-3; 10 bases line up with TRBD2. CDR3 size: 19 residues. With 3 bases clipped from V and 1 base from J, the junction kept 13 bases outside the gene matches. Germline values: CDR1 SGHVS, CDR2 FQNEAQ. The CDR3 nucleotides are TGTGCCAGCAGCTTTCTAATCTCTAGCGGGAGTTCCGGCACAGATACGCAGTATTTT. This codes for CASSFLISSGSSGTDTQYF.

The chain is built from TRBV25-1 and TRBJ2-7; perhaps TRBD2 as D (5 bases). V lost 6 bases and J lost 3, with 9 bases in between. The CDR3 is 12 amino acids. Germline CDR1 reads MGHDK; CDR2 reads SYGVNS. CDR3 residues: CASRDSLYEQYF. The CDR3 DNA follows: TGTGCCAGCAGGGACTCCCTCTACGAGCAGTACTTC.

The chain uses TRBV5-1 and TRBJ1-2; 7 nucleotides match TRBD1. Trimming removed 4 bases from V and 7 bases from J; junction bases left unmatched: 7. CDR1 SGHRS and CDR2 YFSETQ come from the germline V gene. CDR3 length equals 13 residues. The CDR3: CASSRDRESGYTF. The CDR3 nucleotides read TGCGCCAGCAGCCGCGACAGGGAGAGTGGCTACACCTTC. Variable domain in full (rest from reference TRBV5-1 and TRBJ1-2): KAGVTQTPRYLIKTRGQQVTLSCSPISGHRSVSWYQQTPGQGLQFLFEYFSETQRNKGNFPGRFSGRQFSNSRSEMNVSTLELGDSALYLCASSRDRESGYTFGSGTRLTVV.